This T cell receptor (beta chain) stems from a study of blood T cell repertoires in COVID-19. Per the authors' pipeline: From reference gene primer amplification, estimates of nucleated cell counts were derived. The protocol was immunoSEQ multiplex PCR, while the TCRdb copy is restricted to in-frame clones and leaves out a portion. V, J and clone size derive from that table, while D and trimming were established from the DNA sequence. The sample comprises more than 25,000 clones, around 90% of which are singletons, and 8.4% rests with the top ten. Sequencing was carried out using peripheral blood. This clonotype originated in a man between 65 and 85 years old with active or convalescent COVID-19.

CDR3 amino acids: CASSPRGYEQFF. The CDR3 region has the DNA TGTGCCAGCTCACCCAGGGGATATGAGCAGTTCTTC. V and J are TRBV18 and TRBJ2-1, with D possibly being TRBD1 (6 bases). From germline, CDR1 is KGHSH and CDR2 LQKENI. This CDR3 region has 12 residues. Trimming stripped 3 bases from V and 8 bases from J, with 8 bases between.